These T cell receptor beta chains were read from a single sample in a study of graft-versus-host responses after intestinal transplantation. These TCRs are of unknown antigen specificity. The protocol was immunoSEQ multiplex PCR, while the TCRdb copy is restricted to in-frame clones and leaves out a portion. This sample has around 96,000 clones; around 90% occur once, and the top ten carry over 0.15%. The specimen was unstimulated CD4+ T cells sorted from spleen or lymph node cells, collected before intestinal transplant. Receptors were obtained from a human donor who received an intestinal transplant. Both conserved end residues are part of each CDR3. A D gene is named only where the DNA matches it firmly. For some rows the clone size is stated as once, few or many, or as a class when expanded; others skip it.

cdr3_aa	cdr3_nt	j_call	v_call	d_call	clone_size
CASSESSLAGGLSEQFF	TGCGCCAGCAGTGAGTCGAGTTTAGCGGGAGGTTTAAGTGAGCAGTTCTTC	TRBJ2-1	TRBV10-1	TRBD2	NA
CASRYTGGKQFF	TGTGCCAGCAGATATACAGGGGGCAAGCAGTTCTTC	TRBJ2-1	TRBV2	TRBD1	NA
CASRRQGSNQPQHF	TGTGCCAGCAGACGACAGGGGAGCAATCAGCCCCAGCATTTT	TRBJ1-5	TRBV28	TRBD1	NA
CASSLTHRGLGELFF	TGCGCCAGCAGCTTGACGCACAGGGGACTCGGGGAGCTGTTTTTT	TRBJ2-2	TRBV5-1	NA	NA
CASSLGAGNYGYTF	TGTGCCAGCAGCTTGGGGGCAGGGAACTATGGCTACACCTTC	TRBJ1-2	TRBV5-6	NA	NA
CASSFRTGGNTEAFF	TGTGCCAGCAGCTTCAGGACAGGAGGGAACACTGAAGCTTTCTTT	TRBJ1-1	TRBV7-9	TRBD1	NA
CAWKKAGAGSYNEQFF	TGTGCCTGGAAAAAAGCGGGAGCCGGGTCCTACAATGAGCAGTTCTTC	TRBJ2-1	TRBV30	TRBD2	NA
CASSPSRVAGELFF	TGCGCCAGCAGCCCGTCCAGGGTTGCCGGGGAGCTGTTTTTT	TRBJ2-2	TRBV4-1	NA	NA
CASSPDRAFYNEQFF	TGTGCCAGCAGCCCGGACAGGGCCTTCTACAATGAGCAGTTCTTC	TRBJ2-1	TRBV7-2	TRBD1	NA
CASSTSGRATMQFF	TGCGCCAGCAGTACGAGCGGGAGGGCCACTATGCAGTTCTTC	TRBJ2-1	TRBV5-1	TRBD2	NA
CASSAGGTGESYEQYF	TGCGCCAGCAGTGCTGGGGGGACAGGGGAATCCTACGAGCAGTACTTC	TRBJ2-7	TRBV10-1	TRBD1	NA
CASSLGSEGNEKLFF	TGCGCCAGCAGCTTGGGCAGTGAGGGTAATGAAAAACTGTTTTTT	TRBJ1-4	TRBV5-1	NA	NA
CASSRSGFQETQYF	TGTGCCAGCAGTCGGAGCGGTTTCCAAGAGACCCAGTACTTC	TRBJ2-5	TRBV27	NA	NA
CANSQGPNTEAFF	TGTGCTAATTCACAGGGCCCGAACACTGAAGCTTTCTTT	TRBJ1-1	TRBV7-9	NA	NA
CATSGGLSTDTQYF	TGTGCCACCAGCGGGGGCCTATCCACAGATACGCAGTATTTT	TRBJ2-3	TRBV15	NA	NA
CASSLGGQAYRIGDEQFF	TGCGCCAGCAGCTTGGGCGGGCAGGCCTACCGTATAGGCGATGAGCAGTTCTTC	TRBJ2-1	TRBV5-1	NA	NA
CASSQPGLAGVGTQYF	TGCGCCAGCAGCCAGCCGGGACTAGCGGGAGTAGGGACCCAGTACTTC	TRBJ2-5	TRBV5-1	TRBD2	NA
CASSLDRCCNEKLFF	TGTGCCAGCAGCTTAGATCGGTGCTGTAATGAAAAACTGTTTTTT	TRBJ1-4	TRBV7-4	NA	once
CASGPGQGNSPLHF	TGTGCTAGTGGTCCCGGACAGGGGAATTCACCCCTCCACTTT	TRBJ1-6	TRBV12-5	TRBD1	NA
CASSYRARREGETQYF	TGTGCCAGCAGTTACCGAGCCAGAAGGGAGGGGGAGACCCAGTACTTC	TRBJ2-5	TRBV6-6	TRBD2	NA
CASSTARRGRETQYF	TGTGCCAGCAGTACAGCCAGGCGGGGCCGGGAGACCCAGTACTTC	TRBJ2-5	TRBV6-5	NA	NA
CASSRIEKLFF	TGTGCCAGCAGCCGTATTGAAAAACTGTTTTTT	TRBJ1-4	TRBV28	NA	NA
CASMLQVGVQETQYF	TGCGCCAGCATGTTACAGGTTGGGGTACAAGAGACCCAGTACTTC	TRBJ2-5	TRBV5-1	NA	NA
CASSRGSGGYNSPLHF	TGTGCCAGCAGCAGGGGGTCCGGCGGATATAATTCACCCCTCCACTTT	TRBJ1-6	TRBV7-9	NA	NA
CASSWTSGLNEQFF	TGCGCCAGCAGCTGGACTAGCGGGCTCAATGAGCAGTTCTTC	TRBJ2-1	TRBV5-1	TRBD2	NA
CAWSAPRGKNTEAFF	TGTGCCTGGAGTGCCCCTCGCGGGAAGAACACTGAAGCTTTCTTT	TRBJ1-1	TRBV30	NA	NA
CASSQRQVGYTF	TGTGCCAGCAGCCAACGACAGGTCGGCTACACCTTC	TRBJ1-2	TRBV14	NA	NA